One and the same sample provided the 18 T cell receptor beta chains below, sequenced in a study of cytomegalovirus exposure and HLA in healthy donors. The PCR was carried out with 60 Vbeta primers and 13 Jbeta primers. Only in-frame clones appear in the TCRdb table, and some are missing; sequencing was by immunoSEQ multiplex PCR. The sample consists of 110,000 to 150,000 clones, about 71% of them appearing once. The source material was PBMCs. These receptors came from a woman aged 55-69 years in good health and CMV-seropositive.

This clone was detected a few times. V and J are TRBV7-2 and TRBJ2-6; no clear D gene. Trimming took off 1 base at V and 0 bases at J, with 16 bases between the two ends. The CDR3 extends over 19 amino acids. The germline V gene encodes CDR1 SGHTA and CDR2 FQGNSA. The CDR3 protein is CASSLGSAGWISGANVLTF. CDR3 nucleotide sequence: TGTGCCAGCAGCTTAGGGAGCGCCGGATGGATCTCTGGGGCCAACGTCCTGACTTTC.

The chain joins TRBV27 to TRBJ2-1; 10 nucleotides align to TRBD2. Per germline, CDR1 MNHEY and CDR2 SMNVEV (reference sequence). Trimming removed 6 bases from V and 8 bases from J; junction bases left unmatched: 16. The CDR3 has 17 amino acids. Written as DNA, the CDR3 is TGTGCCAGCAGCCCAAAGGCGCGGCCTAGCGGGAGCTATGAGCAGTTCTTC. Translation gives CASSPKARPSGSYEQFF.

This chain links TRBV29-1 with TRBJ1-1; D is perhaps TRBD1 (5 bases). The V end was cut by 7 bases, the J end by 3 bases, with 15 bases between. This CDR3 is built from 13 residues. Germline CDR1 reads SQVTM; CDR2 reads ANQGSEA. The chain's CDR3 is CSAEGHMDTEAFF. In DNA form, the CDR3 reads TGCAGCGCCGAAGGACATATGGACACTGAAGCTTTCTTT.

This chain connects TRBV5-1 to TRBJ1-2; D is perhaps TRBD1 (6 bases). CDR1 is SGHRS, CDR2 YFSETQ, per germline. V was clipped by 0 bases and J by 4 bases, with 10 bases between them. CDR3 size: 14 residues. The CDR3 reads CASSLGGLGYGYTF. The CDR3 DNA sequence: TGCGCCAGCAGCTTGGGGGGGCTGGGCTATGGCTACACCTTC.

The chain joins TRBV5-4 to TRBJ2-7, with a weak D call TRBD2 (6 bases). The CDR3 extends over 14 amino acids. In germline, CDR1 is SGHNT, CDR2 YYREEE (reference sequence). V was pared by 4 bases and J by 2 bases, with 13 bases between. The CDR3 sequence: CASSADYSTYEQYF. For the CDR3, the DNA is TGTGCCAGCAGCGCGGACTATTCAACCTACGAGCAGTACTTC.

The V gene is TRBV5-1, the J gene TRBJ2-5; D is possibly TRBD1 (6 bases). Trimming cost V 5 bases and J 1 base, with 15 bases left between them. In germline, CDR1 is SGHRS, CDR2 YFSETQ. The CDR3 runs 15 residues. The CDR3 sequence: CASRSSQGPQETQYF. The CDR3 DNA sequence: TGCGCCAGCAGGTCTTCACAGGGCCCCCAAGAGACCCAGTACTTC.

The chain uses TRBV10-1 and TRBJ2-2; perhaps TRBD2 as D (5 bases). Germline V CDR1 and CDR2: WNHNN, SYGVQD (reference sequence). The CDR3 sequence is 16 residues long. Trimming removed 4 bases at V and 5 bases at J, with 17 bases between. CDR3 loop: CASSARGLRETGELFF. CDR3 coding DNA: TGCGCCAGCAGTGCCCGCGGGCTTCGAGAAACCGGGGAGCTGTTTTTT.

The J gene is TRBJ1-3, the V gene TRBV5-6, with D unclear. V was shortened by 1 base and J by 2 bases, with 10 bases between the two germline ends. The CDR3 spans 15 residues. Germline loops: CDR1 SGHDT, CDR2 YYEEEE. CDR3 in amino acids: CASSLTGKPGNTIYF. CDR3 DNA: TGTGCCAGCAGCTTGACGGGGAAGCCTGGAAACACCATATATTTT.

The chain has TRBV19 and TRBJ1-2; D unresolved. Germline V gene sequence: CDR1 LNHDA, CDR2 SQIVND (reference sequence). Trimming removed 6 bases from V and 4 bases from J, with 15 bases in between. This CDR3 is built from 14 residues. Here the CDR3 reads CASRSLISVYGYTF. For the CDR3, the DNA is TGTGCCAGTAGATCCCTAATAAGCGTCTATGGCTACACCTTC.

This clone turned up a few times. This CDR3 is also generated by other DNA sequences in the sample. This chain joins TRBV6-6 and TRBJ1-4, with D tentatively TRBD1 (6 bases). Trimming pared 6 bases from V and 2 bases from J, leaving 10 bases between. This CDR3 has 14 residues. Germline V gene lookup returns CDR1 MNHNY and CDR2 SVGAGI (reference sequence). The CDR3 protein is CASSPRGTNEKLFF. The CDR3 DNA sequence: TGTGCCAGCAGCCCCAGGGGTACTAATGAAAAACTGTTTTTT.

The chain has TRBV2 and TRBJ2-1; D not certain. CDR1 is SNHLY and CDR2 is FYNNEI in the germline V gene. The CDR3 is 13 amino acids. V lost 3 bases and J lost 9, with 12 bases in between. The CDR3 DNA follows: TGTGCCAGCAGTGAGAACGCGGCACGTGAGCAGTTCTTC. As protein: CASSENAAREQFF.

This clone occurred a few times. The chain couples TRBV5-4 to TRBJ2-3; TRBD2 aligns across 9 bases. V was clipped by 1 base and J by 6 bases; unmatched bases: 3. Germline CDR1 reads SGHNT; CDR2 reads YYREEE (reference sequence). This CDR3 is built from 14 residues. The CDR3 loop is CASSLLAGSDTQYF. CDR3 in DNA: TGTGCCAGCAGCTTGCTAGCGGGATCTGATACGCAGTATTTT.

The genes are TRBV7-9 and TRBJ1-5, with 7 bases matching TRBD1. This CDR3 contains 15 residues. Germline values: CDR1 SEHNR, CDR2 FQNEAQ (reference sequence). With 1 base clipped from V and 3 bases from J, the junction kept 3 bases outside the gene matches. CDR3 protein: CASSLDGTDNQPQHF. The CDR3 DNA reads as TGTGCCAGCAGCTTAGATGGGACAGACAATCAGCCCCAGCATTTT.

The chain links TRBV27 to TRBJ1-2, with D possibly matching TRBD1 (5 bases). The germline CDR1 and CDR2 sequences are MNHEY and SMNVEV (reference sequence). The germline V and J ends were trimmed by 6 bases and 0 bases, with 8 bases remaining between them. There are 13 residues in the CDR3. The CDR3 DNA reads TGTGCCAGCAGCAGGGCTTCTAACTATGGCTACACCTTC. This codes for CASSRASNYGYTF.

Concerning this clone itself: The identical CDR3 is also encoded by other nucleotide sequences in the sample. The J gene is TRBJ2-7, the V gene TRBV29-1, with D possibly matching TRBD1 (6 bases). The CDR3 totals 13 residues. Germline CDR1 and CDR2: SQVTM and ANQGSEA. V was clipped by 5 bases and J by 3 bases, with 14 bases between them. The CDR3 region has the DNA TGCAGCGTTCTCCAGGGGCTGGTCTACGAGCAGTACTTC. The encoded protein is CSVLQGLVYEQYF.

V usage is TRBV6-1 and J usage is TRBJ2-5, with D unclear. The CDR3 runs 14 residues. Trimming removed 6 bases at V and 4 bases at J, with 15 bases between. The germline gives CDR1 MNHNS, CDR2 SASEGT. The CDR3 is CASSYSLSPETQYF. The DNA for the CDR3 is TGTGCCAGCAGCTATAGCCTTAGCCCAGAGACCCAGTACTTC.

With respect to this clone: Germline and junction disagree at one end, which may indicate a read error. This chain links TRBV7-9 with TRBJ1-1; no definite D call. The CDR3 consists of 12 residues. The germline V gene has CDR1 SEHNR and CDR2 FQNEAQ (reference sequence). CDR3 in DNA: TGTTCCAGCAGCCCCCTCAACACTGAAGCTTTCTTT. It yields the protein CSSSPLNTEAFF.

The V gene is TRBV7-9, the J gene TRBJ2-3, with a tentative D call TRBD2 (6 bases). V was clipped by 3 bases and J by 0 bases, with 10 bases between them. Per germline, CDR1 SEHNR and CDR2 FQNEAQ (reference sequence). This CDR3 is 15 amino acids long. For the CDR3, the DNA is TGTGCCAGCAGCTTGGGCGGGGTCAGCACAGATACGCAGTATTTT. This translates into CASSLGGVSTDTQYF.